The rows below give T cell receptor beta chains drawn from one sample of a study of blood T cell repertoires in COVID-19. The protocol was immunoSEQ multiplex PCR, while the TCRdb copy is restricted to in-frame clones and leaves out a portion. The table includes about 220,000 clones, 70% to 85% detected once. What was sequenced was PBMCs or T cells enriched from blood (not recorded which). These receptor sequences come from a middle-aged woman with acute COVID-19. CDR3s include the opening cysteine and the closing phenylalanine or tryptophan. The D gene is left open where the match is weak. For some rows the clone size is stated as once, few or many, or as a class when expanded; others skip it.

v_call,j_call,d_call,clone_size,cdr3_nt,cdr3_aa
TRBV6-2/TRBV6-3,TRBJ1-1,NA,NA,TGTGCCAGCAGTTACAACAGGGATGCAAACACTGAAGCTTTCTTT,CASSYNRDANTEAFF
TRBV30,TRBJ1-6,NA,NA,TGTGCCTGGAGTCACAGGGACAATTCACCCCTCCACTTT,CAWSHRDNSPLHF
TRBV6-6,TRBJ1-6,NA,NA,TGTGCCAGCACCTACAGGTGGCAGGGCGGTTCACCCCTCCACTTT,CASTYRWQGGSPLHF
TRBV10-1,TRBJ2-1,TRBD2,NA,TGCGCCAGCAGTCGAGAACTAGCGGGAGCGAATAATGAGCAGTTCTTC,CASSRELAGANNEQFF
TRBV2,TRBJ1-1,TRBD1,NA,TGTGCCAGCAGCCCGACAGGGGCCCACAGGGGCACTGAAGCTTTCTTT,CASSPTGAHRGTEAFF
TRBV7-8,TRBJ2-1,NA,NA,TGTGCCAGCAGCTTATTTGGTTCGGGAGAGATTATCCACAATGAGCAGTTCTTC,CASSLFGSGEIIHNEQFF
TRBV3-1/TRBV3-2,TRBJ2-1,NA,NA,TGTGCCAGCAGCCAAGAGTTGGTAGTTAGTCATGAGCAGTTCTTC,CASSQELVVSHEQFF
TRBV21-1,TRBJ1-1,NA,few,TGTGCCAGCCGAATTCCGCGGGATGGCACTGAAGCTTTCTTT,CASRIPRDGTEAFF
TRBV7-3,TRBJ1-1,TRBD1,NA,TGTGCCAGCAGCCCATCGGGACAGGGAAAAGCTTTCTTT,CASSPSGQGKAFF
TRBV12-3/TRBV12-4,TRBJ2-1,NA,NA,TGTGCCAGCAGTTTTGGAGGGAATGAGCAGTTCTTC,CASSFGGNEQFF
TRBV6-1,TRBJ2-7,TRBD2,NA,TGTGCCAGCAGTGAAGTCGGACTAGGATCCGAGCAGTACTTC,CASSEVGLGSEQYF
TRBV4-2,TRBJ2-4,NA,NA,TGTGCCAGCAGCCAAGCGGAGGGAAACGGAGCCAAAAACATTCAGTACTTC,CASSQAEGNGAKNIQYF
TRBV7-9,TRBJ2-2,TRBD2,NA,TGTGCCAGCAGCTTTGGGACTAGCGGCCCGTCTGGGGAGCTGTTTTTT,CASSFGTSGPSGELFF
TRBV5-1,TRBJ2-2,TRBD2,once,TGCGCCAGCAGCTTTAGCGGGCTATTCACCGGGGAGCTGTTTTTT,CASSFSGLFTGELFF
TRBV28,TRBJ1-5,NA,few,TGTGCCAGCACGGGAGGTATCGGCAGGGGATATAGCAATCAGCCCCAGCATTTT,CASTGGIGRGYSNQPQHF
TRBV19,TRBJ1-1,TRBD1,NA,TGTGCCAGTAGTATAGCCGGGACAGGGAGTACTGAAGCTTTCTTT,CASSIAGTGSTEAFF
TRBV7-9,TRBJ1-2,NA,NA,TGTGCCAGCAGCTTAGGTCCAGACACCTATGGCTACACCTTC,CASSLGPDTYGYTF
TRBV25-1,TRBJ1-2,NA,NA,TGTGCCAGCAGTGATCTAGGTTATTCCTATGGCTACACCTTC,CASSDLGYSYGYTF
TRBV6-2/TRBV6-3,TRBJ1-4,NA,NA,TGTGCCAGCAGTTTTACACCTCCAGGTGAAAAACTGTTTTTT,CASSFTPPGEKLFF
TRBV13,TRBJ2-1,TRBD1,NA,TGTGCCATACCAGGGGGTTCCTACAATGAGCAGTTCTTC,CAIPGGSYNEQFF
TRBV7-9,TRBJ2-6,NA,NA,TGTGCCAGCAGCCGTGCCGGGAGCTTCGGGGCCAACGTCCTGACTTTC,CASSRAGSFGANVLTF
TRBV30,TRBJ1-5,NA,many,TGTGCCTGGAGTGCGGACAGTAGCAATCAGCCCCAGCATTTT,CAWSADSSNQPQHF
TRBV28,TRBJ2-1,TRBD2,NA,TGTGCCAGCAGTCCGTCCGGGACTAGCGCCTACAATGAGCAGTTCTTC,CASSPSGTSAYNEQFF
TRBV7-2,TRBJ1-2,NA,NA,TGTGCCAGCAGTCATTCGACAGATTGGAGCACCTTC,CASSHSTDWSTF
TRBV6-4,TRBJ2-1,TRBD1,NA,TGTGCCAGCAGTCCCGGTTTCCCGACAGGGGGAATGGGTGAGCAGTTCTTC,CASSPGFPTGGMGEQFF
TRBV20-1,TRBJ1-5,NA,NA,TGCAGTGCTAGTCACCCTAAGAGGGACTATAGCAATCAGCCCCAGCATTTT,CSASHPKRDYSNQPQHF
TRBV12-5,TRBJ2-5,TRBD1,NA,TGTGCTAGTGGTTTGGTACTAGGGACAGGGGAAGAGACCCAGTACTTC,CASGLVLGTGEETQYF
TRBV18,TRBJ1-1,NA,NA,TGTGCCAGCTCACCACCCCCAGGGAGGGTCACTGAAGCTTTCTTT,CASSPPPGRVTEAFF
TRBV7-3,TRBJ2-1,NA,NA,TGTGCCAGCAGCTCAGTAGGAGATCCGAACTACAATGAGCAGTTCTTC,CASSSVGDPNYNEQFF
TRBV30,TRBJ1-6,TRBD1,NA,TGTGCCTGGACCAAGGACAGGGGGGTTTCACCCCTCCACTTT,CAWTKDRGVSPLHF
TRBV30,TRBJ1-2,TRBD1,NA,TGTGCCTGGCGGACAGGGGGTAACTATGGCTACACCTTC,CAWRTGGNYGYTF
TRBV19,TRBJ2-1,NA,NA,TGTGCCAGTAGTACTTCGGAGGGCGGGTACAATGAGCAGTTCTTC,CASSTSEGGYNEQFF
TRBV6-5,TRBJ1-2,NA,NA,TGTGCCAGCGGAACTTTTGGACAGTCCTATGGCTACACCTTC,CASGTFGQSYGYTF
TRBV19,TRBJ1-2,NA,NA,TGTGCCAGTAGTATTGGGGGGGTTGGCTACACCTTC,CASSIGGVGYTF
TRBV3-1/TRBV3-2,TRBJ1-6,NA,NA,TGTGCCAGCAGCCAAGTGGTAATTCGGGGAGTTAAGGATTCACCCCTCCACTTT,CASSQVVIRGVKDSPLHF
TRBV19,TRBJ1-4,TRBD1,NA,TGTGCCAGTAGTATTGGACAGGGAGCAGAAAAACTGTTTTTT,CASSIGQGAEKLFF
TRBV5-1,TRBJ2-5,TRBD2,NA,TGCGCCAGCAGCCCTGGGGCTAGCGGGGTAGAGACCCAGTACTTC,CASSPGASGVETQYF
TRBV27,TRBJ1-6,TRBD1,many,TGTGCCAGCAGTTACCGGACAGGGGTTAATTCACCCCTCCACTTT,CASSYRTGVNSPLHF
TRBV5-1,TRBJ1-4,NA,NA,TGCGCCAGCAGCTTTTTAAGCCCCGGGGGGAAGCCTAATGAAAAACTGTTTTTT,CASSFLSPGGKPNEKLFF